This record looks at one T cell receptor beta chain sequence and its context. Its antigen is undetermined. This entry comes from a study of OX40 agonist ivuxolimab in advanced cancers. Study-level background: Those enrolled were about 80% male, with a mean age of around 55 years and ages from about 20 to 85.

The repertoire was sequenced with immunoSEQ multiplex PCR; TCRdb's copy has only in-frame clones and lacks some. The table shows fewer than 30,000 clones, with roughly 86% occurring only once. Autoimmune disease history or systemic immunosuppression led to patients being barred. The V and J ends lost 1 base and 5 bases, in that order; junction bases with no gene match: 7. Germline assignment: CDR1 SEHNR and CDR2 FQNEAQ (reference sequence). This CDR3 spans 15 amino acids. Study results and caveats: Circulating CD4+ and CD8+ T cells showed clonal expansion by week 6 at 0.1 to 3.0 mg/kg.

This clonotype originated in an adult with an advanced solid tumor such as melanoma, head and neck, liver or kidney cancer. Sequences were derived from CD4+ or CD8+ T cells sorted from blood, sampled in a trial of the OX40 agonist ivuxolimab. The chain is built from TRBV7-9 and TRBJ1-1; the match to TRBD1 covers 7 bases. CDR3 in amino acids: CASSLGQGGRTEAFF. The CDR3 nucleotides read TGTGCCAGCAGCTTAGGACAGGGTGGGAGAACTGAAGCTTTCTTT.